This T cell receptor beta chain was documented in a study of T cells in Graves' hyperthyroidism and ophthalmopathy (dated by TCRdb to between 2018 and 2021). Study-wide context: Peripheral blood was collected at initial diagnosis, before any treatment. A discovery cohort of roughly 100 patients, about 40 with Graves' ophthalmopathy and 57 with stable Graves' hyperthyroidism, was used to find distinguishing TCR V-J signatures. An independent validation cohort of under 20 hyperthyroidism patients and approximately 17 patients who later progressed to ophthalmopathy tested prospective prediction of ophthalmopathy. The roughly 90 discovery patients were divided at random into training and test sets in a 7:3 ratio. In roughly six Graves' hyperthyroidism patients, the study also compared T-cell repertoires from thyroid tissue with T-cell repertoires from blood. Following sampling, methimazole starting at 30 mg daily was given to hyperthyroidism patients, and high-dose intravenous methylprednisolone was given to ophthalmopathy patients. The paper reports TCR Vbeta CDR3 sequencing of approximately 130 peripheral blood samples: over 40 ophthalmopathy, about 75 hyperthyroidism and approximately 17 progressor patients. Findings and caveats that apply to the study as a whole: In validation, progression to ophthalmopathy was predicted by the model with 55% to 71% sensitivity and around 76% specificity, a median of roughly 6.4 months before onset. Most expanded thyroid clonotypes (frequency above 0.001) were also detected in blood, suggesting blood repertoires may reflect thyroid immune responses. Sample size was not statistically predetermined, and blinding of investigators to group allocation was not performed. A 13 V-J signature model separated ophthalmopathy from stable hyperthyroidism, with 87.88% sensitivity and roughly 81% specificity in cross-validation and 80%/75% in testing.

Amplification of TCR beta CDR3 regions was carried out from RNA transcripts. A first-round RT-PCR of the TCR CDR3 used the HTBI primer set with the Qiagen OneStep RT-PCR kit. A second multiplex PCR round built the libraries, followed by size selection and purification. The libraries were sequenced on an Illumina HiSeq2000 using paired-end 100 bp reads. Under the source paper's analysis protocol: SOAPnuke was used to process the raw data, with reads discarded if the reads contained adapters or uncalled bases, had a mean Phred below 15, or lacked an exact constant-primer or identifier match. High-quality paired reads were merged using COPE v1.2.5, and each unique nucleotide sequence was defined as a clonotype. MiTCR v1.1 was used to align clonotypes to the IMGT TRBV, TRBD and TRBJ reference segments. Only V-J combinations with frequency above 0.0001, covering 99% to 99.2% of repertoires, were analysed. The TCS score was defined as the ratio of F50 (clonal expansion) to E x V (chaos), calculated using BLOSUM62-based TCRdist between CDR3 peptides within each V-J. Welch's t-statistics and random forest reduced roughly 530 V-J features to 10 to 15, which were used in a naive Bayes classifier (R e1071). TCRdb took the public reads, trimmed them with fastp at Q25, ran MiXCR for clone calling and kept in-frame beta chains. Every entry covers one CDR3 protein and lists the most common genes and DNA from its rows. TCRdb's processing, not the study's, gives the V and J calls here. This sample is represented by around 250,000 distinct CDR3 sequences; approximately 15% of them were singletons. The biggest ten clones account for 13% of the sample.

Hyperthyroidism patients were newly diagnosed, had a disease duration of under 2 months, and were aged 18 to 65 years. The study excluded patients with uncontrolled infections, other autoimmune diseases, pregnancy or lactation. Diagnoses were established on the basis of clinical symptoms, serum thyroxine and TRAb, thyroid ultrasound, and orbital computed tomography. Blood from progressor patients was collected at the time of first diagnosis with hyperthyroidism, before any ophthalmopathy symptoms had appeared. PBMCs were isolated from around 10 ml of fresh peripheral blood by Ficoll-Paque density gradient centrifugation. Progressor patients were defined as those initially diagnosed with Graves' hyperthyroidism in whom ophthalmopathy developed during follow-up. Total RNA was extracted with Trizol reagent, and quality was checked on an Agilent 2100 Bioanalyzer. The CDR3 measures 17 amino acids from cysteine to phenylalanine. The sequence is cut down to CDR3 DNA, 51 bases in frame from base 1. V is trimmed back by 3 bases and J by 9 bases, and the junction contains 13 bases that no gene match accounts for. CDR1 is given as SGHRS and CDR2 as YFSETQ, both from the germline V gene.

The sample holds many counts of this clonotype. Its antigen is not yet known. Per-base quality was not reported, and no clone a single base away is much larger than it. The sample was blood. Here the chain combines TRBV5-1 and TRBJ1-6; 9 nucleotides in the junction match TRBD1. This clonotype originated in a woman in her thirties or forties with Graves' hyperthyroidism that later progressed to Graves' ophthalmopathy. The encoded CDR3 is CASSWSFDRGFGSPLHF. The sequenced DNA: TGCGCCAGCAGCTGGAGTTTCGACAGGGGGTTTGGTTCACCCCTCCACTTT.